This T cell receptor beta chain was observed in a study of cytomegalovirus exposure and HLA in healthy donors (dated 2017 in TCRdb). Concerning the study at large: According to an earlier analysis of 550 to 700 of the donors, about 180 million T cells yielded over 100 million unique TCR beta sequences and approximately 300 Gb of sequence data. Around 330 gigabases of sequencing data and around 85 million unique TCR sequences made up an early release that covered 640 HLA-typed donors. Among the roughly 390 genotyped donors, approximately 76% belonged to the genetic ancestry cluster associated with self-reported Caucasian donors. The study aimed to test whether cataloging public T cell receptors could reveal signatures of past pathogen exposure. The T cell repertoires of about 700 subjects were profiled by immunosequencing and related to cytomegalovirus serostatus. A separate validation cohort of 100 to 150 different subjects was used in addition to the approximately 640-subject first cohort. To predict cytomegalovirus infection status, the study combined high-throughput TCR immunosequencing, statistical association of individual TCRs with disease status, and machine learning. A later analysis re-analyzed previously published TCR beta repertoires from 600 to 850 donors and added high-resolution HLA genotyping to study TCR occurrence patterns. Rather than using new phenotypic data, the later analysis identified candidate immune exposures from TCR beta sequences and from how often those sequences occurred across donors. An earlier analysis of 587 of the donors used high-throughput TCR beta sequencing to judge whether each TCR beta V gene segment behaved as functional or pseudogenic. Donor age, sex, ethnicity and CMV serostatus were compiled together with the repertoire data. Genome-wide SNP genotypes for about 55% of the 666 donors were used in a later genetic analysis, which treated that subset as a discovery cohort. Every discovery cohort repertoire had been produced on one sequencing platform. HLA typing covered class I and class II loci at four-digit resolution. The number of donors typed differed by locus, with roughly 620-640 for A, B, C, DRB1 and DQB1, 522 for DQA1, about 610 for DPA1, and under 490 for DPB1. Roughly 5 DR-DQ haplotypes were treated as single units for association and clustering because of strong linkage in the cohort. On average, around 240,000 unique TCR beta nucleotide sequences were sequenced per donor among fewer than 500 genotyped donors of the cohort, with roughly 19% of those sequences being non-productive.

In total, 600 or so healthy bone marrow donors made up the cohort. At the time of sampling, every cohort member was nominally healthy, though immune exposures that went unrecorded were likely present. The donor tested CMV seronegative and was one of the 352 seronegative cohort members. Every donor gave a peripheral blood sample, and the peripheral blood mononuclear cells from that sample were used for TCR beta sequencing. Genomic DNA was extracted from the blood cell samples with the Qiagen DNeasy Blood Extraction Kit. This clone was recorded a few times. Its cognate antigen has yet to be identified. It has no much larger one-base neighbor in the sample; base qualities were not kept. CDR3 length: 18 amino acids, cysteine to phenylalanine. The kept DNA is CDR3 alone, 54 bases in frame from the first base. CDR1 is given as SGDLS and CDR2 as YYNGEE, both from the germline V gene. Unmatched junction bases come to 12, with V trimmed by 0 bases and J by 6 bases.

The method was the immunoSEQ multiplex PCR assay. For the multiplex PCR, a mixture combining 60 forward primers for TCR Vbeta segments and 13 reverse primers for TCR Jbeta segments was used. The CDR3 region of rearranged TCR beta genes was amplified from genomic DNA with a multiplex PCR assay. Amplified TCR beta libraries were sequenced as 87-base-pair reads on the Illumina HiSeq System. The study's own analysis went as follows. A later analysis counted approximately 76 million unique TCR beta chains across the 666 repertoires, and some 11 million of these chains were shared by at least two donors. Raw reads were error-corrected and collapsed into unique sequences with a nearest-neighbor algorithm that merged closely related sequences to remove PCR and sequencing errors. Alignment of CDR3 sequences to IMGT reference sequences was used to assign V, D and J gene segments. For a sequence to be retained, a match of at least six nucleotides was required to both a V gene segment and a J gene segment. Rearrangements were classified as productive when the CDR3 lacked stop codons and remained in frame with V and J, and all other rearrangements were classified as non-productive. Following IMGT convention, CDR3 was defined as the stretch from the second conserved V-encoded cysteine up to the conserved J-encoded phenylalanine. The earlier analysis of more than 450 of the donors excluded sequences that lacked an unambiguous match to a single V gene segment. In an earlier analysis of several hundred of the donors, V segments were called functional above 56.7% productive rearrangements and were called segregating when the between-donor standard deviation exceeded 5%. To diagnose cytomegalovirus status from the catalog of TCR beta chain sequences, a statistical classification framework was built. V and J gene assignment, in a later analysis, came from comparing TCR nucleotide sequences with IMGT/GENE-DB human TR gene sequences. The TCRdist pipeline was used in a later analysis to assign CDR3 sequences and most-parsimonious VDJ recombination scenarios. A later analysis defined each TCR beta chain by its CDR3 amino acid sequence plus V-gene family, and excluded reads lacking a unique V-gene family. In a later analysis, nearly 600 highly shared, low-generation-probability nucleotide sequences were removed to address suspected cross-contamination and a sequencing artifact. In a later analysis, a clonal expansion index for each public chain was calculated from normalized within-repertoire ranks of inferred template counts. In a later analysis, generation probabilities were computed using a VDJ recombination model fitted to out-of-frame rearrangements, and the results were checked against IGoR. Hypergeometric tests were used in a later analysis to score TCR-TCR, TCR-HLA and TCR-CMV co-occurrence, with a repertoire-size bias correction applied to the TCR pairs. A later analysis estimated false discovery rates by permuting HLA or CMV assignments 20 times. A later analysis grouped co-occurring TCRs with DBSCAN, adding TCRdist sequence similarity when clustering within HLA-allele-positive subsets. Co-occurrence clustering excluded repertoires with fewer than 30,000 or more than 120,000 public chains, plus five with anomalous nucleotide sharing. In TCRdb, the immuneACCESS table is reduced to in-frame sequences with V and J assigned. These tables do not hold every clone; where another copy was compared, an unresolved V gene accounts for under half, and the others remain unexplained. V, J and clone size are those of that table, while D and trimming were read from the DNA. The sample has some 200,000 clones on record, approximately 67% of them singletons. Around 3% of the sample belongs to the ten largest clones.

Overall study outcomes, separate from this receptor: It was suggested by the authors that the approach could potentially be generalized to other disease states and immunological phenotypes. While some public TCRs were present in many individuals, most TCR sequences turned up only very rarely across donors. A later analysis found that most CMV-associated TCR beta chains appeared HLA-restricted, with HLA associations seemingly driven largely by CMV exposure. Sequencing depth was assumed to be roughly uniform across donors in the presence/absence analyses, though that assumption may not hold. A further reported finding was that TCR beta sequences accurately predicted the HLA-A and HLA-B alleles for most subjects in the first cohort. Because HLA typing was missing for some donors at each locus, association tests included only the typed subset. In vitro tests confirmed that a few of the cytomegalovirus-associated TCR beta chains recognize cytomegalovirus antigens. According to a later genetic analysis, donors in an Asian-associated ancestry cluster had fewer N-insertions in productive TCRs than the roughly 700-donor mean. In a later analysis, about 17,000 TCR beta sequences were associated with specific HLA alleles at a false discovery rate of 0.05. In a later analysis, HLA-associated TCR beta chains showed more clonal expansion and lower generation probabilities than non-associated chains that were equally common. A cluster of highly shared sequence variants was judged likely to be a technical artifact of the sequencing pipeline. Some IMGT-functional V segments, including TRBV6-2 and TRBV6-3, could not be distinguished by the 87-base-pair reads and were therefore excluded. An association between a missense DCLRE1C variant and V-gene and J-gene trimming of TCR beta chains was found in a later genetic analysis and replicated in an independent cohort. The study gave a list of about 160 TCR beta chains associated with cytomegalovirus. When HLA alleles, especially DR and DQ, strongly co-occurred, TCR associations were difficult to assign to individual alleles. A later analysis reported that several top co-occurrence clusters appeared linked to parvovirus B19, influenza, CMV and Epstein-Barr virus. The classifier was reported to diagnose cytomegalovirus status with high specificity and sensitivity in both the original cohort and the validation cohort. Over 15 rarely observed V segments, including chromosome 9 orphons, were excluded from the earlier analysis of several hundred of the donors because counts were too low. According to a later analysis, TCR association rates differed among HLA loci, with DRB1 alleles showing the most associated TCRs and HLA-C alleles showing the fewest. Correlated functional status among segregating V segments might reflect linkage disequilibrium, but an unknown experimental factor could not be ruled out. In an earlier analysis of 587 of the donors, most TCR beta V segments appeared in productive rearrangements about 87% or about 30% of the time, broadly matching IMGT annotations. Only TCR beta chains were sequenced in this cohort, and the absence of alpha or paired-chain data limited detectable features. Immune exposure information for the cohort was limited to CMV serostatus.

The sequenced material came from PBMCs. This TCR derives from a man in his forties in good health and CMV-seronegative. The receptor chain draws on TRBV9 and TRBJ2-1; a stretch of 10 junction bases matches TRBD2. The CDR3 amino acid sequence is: CASSVDAGGGLAPNEQFF. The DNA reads TGTGCCAGCAGCGTAGATGCGGGGGGGGGACTAGCGCCCAATGAGCAGTTCTTC.